The 9 T cell receptor beta chains presented below share a single source sample, sequenced in a study of T cells after yellow fever vaccination (dated by TCRdb to the late 2010s). Library method: 5' RACE. Sequencing was carried out with an Illumina HiSeq 2500. In-frame beta chains were kept once TCRdb had trimmed the public reads at Q25 with fastp and called clones with MiXCR. All rows with the same CDR3 protein become a single entry with the most common DNA and genes. The sample contains around 13,000 distinct CDR3 sequences, more than 4.5% of them found a single time. The ten largest make up 51% of the sample. Explained via the paper, the treatment or condition label denotes: live attenuated yellow fever vaccine strain. The input for sequencing was PBMCs, either bulk or a sorted T-cell subset (CD4+, CD8+, memory, or dextramer-sorted; not recorded which), taken 45 days after the yellow fever booster vaccination. The receptors shown here come from a man aged 25-45 years who received the YFV17D yellow fever vaccine.

This clonotype was observed at least ten times. The CDR3 spells CASSARGARETQYF. The CDR3 DNA follows: TGTGCCAGCAGTGCGAGGGGGGCGCGGGAGACCCAGTACTTC. J is TRBJ2-5 and V is TRBV27; perhaps D is TRBD1 or TRBD2 (6 bases each). Trimming removed 5 bases at V and 5 bases at J, with 15 bases between. In germline, CDR1 is MNHEY, CDR2 SMNVEV (reference sequence). The CDR3 spans 14 residues.

This clonotype has a count of ten or more. This sequence joins TRBV4-2 and TRBJ2-7; D is unclear. V lost 0 bases, J lost 4 bases, and 10 bases lay in between. In germline, CDR1 is LGHNA, CDR2 YNFKEQ. The CDR3 is 14 amino acids. The CDR3 DNA sequence: TGTGCCAGCAGCCAAGATTCGAAGGGATACGAGCAGTACTTC. Protein sequence: CASSQDSKGYEQYF.

The sample holds many counts of this clonotype. CDR3 DNA: TGTGCCAGCAGCTTGGTGGGGCCCTCCTACGAGCAGTACTTC. Translated: CASSLVGPSYEQYF. V is TRBV5-4 and J is TRBJ2-7; D might be TRBD1 (5 bases). This CDR3 comprises 14 residues. V was pared by 0 bases and J by 0 bases, with 7 bases between. CDR1 and CDR2 (germline): SGHNT, YYREEE (reference sequence).

In this sample, this clonotype turned up many times. The V and J genes are TRBV2 and TRBJ2-3, with 7 bases that match TRBD2. J gave up 4 bases and V 2 bases, and 6 bases lay outside the gene matches. This CDR3 contains 15 residues. In germline, CDR1 is SNHLY, CDR2 FYNNEI. The CDR3 DNA sequence: TGTGCCAGCAGTGAATGGGGGAGGGCCGCAGATACGCAGTATTTT. It codes for CASSEWGRAADTQYF.

This clonotype has at least ten counts. V gene TRBV7-2 combines with J gene TRBJ2-2; TRBD1 agrees at 7 bases. The V gene end was trimmed by 1 base and the J gene end by 1 base; junction bases not matched to a gene: 0. Looked up from germline, CDR1 is SGHTA and CDR2 is FQGNSA. This CDR3 contains 15 residues. The CDR3 DNA is TGTGCCAGCAGCTTAGGACAGGGGAACACCGGGGAGCTGTTTTTT. Its translation: CASSLGQGNTGELFF.

Remarks on this clonotype: A much larger clonotype is one base distant, so this may be a read error. The chain has TRBV11-2 and TRBJ2-7, with a possible D match to TRBD1 (6 bases). The germline gives CDR1 SGHAT, CDR2 FQNNGV. The CDR3 length is 14 residues. The CDR3 reads CASGFYRVAYEQYF. CDR3 nucleotide sequence: TGTGCCAGCGGCTTTTACAGGGTTGCCTACGAGCAGTACTTC.

This clonotype was detected many times. CDR3 DNA sequence: TGTGCCAGCAGTTTACCGGGAGGGGGCTACAATGAGCAGTTCTTC. Translating gives CASSLPGGGYNEQFF. V usage is TRBV12-3 or TRBV12-4 and J usage is TRBJ2-1; TRBD2 aligns across 8 bases. This CDR3 is built from 15 residues. V was clipped by 2 bases and J by 3 bases; unmatched bases: 3.

This clonotype was found many times. The V call is TRBV20-1, the J call TRBJ2-7; D might be TRBD2 (6 bases). V was cut by 0 bases and J by 4 bases, with 13 bases left in between. CDR1 and CDR2 from the germline V gene are DFQATT and SNEGSKA (reference sequence). CDR3 size: 14 residues. The CDR3 nucleotides read TGCAGTGCTAGAGACCGGGACTCTCTATACGAGCAGTACTTC. It translates to CSARDRDSLYEQYF.

This clonotype has ten or more counts. The chain employs TRBV28 and TRBJ2-5; D perhaps matches TRBD1 (6 bases). Germline V gene lookup returns CDR1 MDHEN and CDR2 SYDVKM. V was trimmed by 10 bases and J by 7 bases, leaving 10 bases between them. The CDR3 is 10 residues long. In DNA, the CDR3 is TGTGCCACGAGCAGGGGGACCCAGTACTTC. Amino acid sequence: CATSRGTQYF.